This T cell receptor beta chain was obtained from a study of T cells in Graves' hyperthyroidism and ophthalmopathy. CDR3 length equals 15 residues. Deletions cut 0 bases from V and 7 bases from J, with 12 bases between. Germline V gene lookup returns CDR1 SGHDN and CDR2 FVKESK. Diagnosis relied on clinical symptoms, serum thyroxine and TRAb, thyroid ultrasound and orbital computed tomography. This clonotype was seen at least ten times. The TCR beta CDR3 regions underwent amplification using RNA transcripts as the source. HTBI primers were the set used in a first-round RT-PCR of the TCR CDR3. TCRdb redid the calling of the multiplex PCR reads with MiXCR, one entry per CDR3 protein. Of some 400,000 distinct CDR3 sequences detected, roughly 13% appear once; the ten largest clones hold about a fifth.

The source material was blood. The receptor was derived from a man aged 25-40 years with Graves' hyperthyroidism that later progressed to Graves' ophthalmopathy. This rearrangement joins TRBV14 to TRBJ1-4; a weak D match, TRBD1 (5 bases). Here the CDR3 DNA reads TGTGCCAGCAGCCAAGACCGGTTCGGGGGTGAAAAACTGTTTTTT. Translation gives CASSQDRFGGEKLFF.